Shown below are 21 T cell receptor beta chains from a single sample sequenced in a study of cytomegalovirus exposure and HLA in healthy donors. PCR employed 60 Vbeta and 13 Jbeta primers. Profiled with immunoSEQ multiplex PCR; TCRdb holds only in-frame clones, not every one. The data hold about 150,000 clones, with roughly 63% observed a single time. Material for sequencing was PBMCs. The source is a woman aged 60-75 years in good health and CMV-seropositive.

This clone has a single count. The CDR3 nucleotides read TGTGCCTCCTCACTCACAGGGAACCACCCCTACGAGCAGTACTTC. Amino acids: CASSLTGNHPYEQYF. The rearrangement links TRBV30 to TRBJ2-7; the D gene is possibly TRBD1 (6 bases). The V gene lost 7 bases and the J gene lost 2 bases, with 21 bases spanning the gap. Germline V gene data show CDR1 as GTSNPN and CDR2 as SVGIG (reference sequence). This CDR3 has 15 residues.

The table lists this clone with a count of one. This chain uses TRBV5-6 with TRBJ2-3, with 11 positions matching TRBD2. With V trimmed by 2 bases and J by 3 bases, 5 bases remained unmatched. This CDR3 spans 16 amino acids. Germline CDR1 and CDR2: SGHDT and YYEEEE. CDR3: CASSFLTSGRTDTQYF. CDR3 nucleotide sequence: TGTGCCAGCAGCTTTTTAACTAGCGGGAGAACAGATACGCAGTATTTT.

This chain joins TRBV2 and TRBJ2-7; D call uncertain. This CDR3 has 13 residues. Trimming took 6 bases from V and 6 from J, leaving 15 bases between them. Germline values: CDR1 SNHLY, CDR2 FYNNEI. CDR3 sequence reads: CASSRRWSSEQYF. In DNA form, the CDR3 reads TGTGCCAGCAGCAGAAGATGGAGTAGCGAGCAGTACTTC.

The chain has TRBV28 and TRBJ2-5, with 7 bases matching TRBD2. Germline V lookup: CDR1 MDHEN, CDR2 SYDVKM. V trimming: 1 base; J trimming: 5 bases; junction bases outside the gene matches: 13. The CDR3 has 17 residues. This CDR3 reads CASSLSQLAVREETQYF. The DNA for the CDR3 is TGTGCCAGCAGTTTATCCCAGCTAGCGGTCCGGGAGGAGACCCAGTACTTC.

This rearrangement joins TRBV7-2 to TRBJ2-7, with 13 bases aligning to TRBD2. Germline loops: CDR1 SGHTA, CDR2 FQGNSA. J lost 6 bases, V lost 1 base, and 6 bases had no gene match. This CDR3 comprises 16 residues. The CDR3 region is CASSLGTSGSRGEQYF. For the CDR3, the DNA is TGTGCCAGCAGCTTAGGGACTAGCGGGAGCCGTGGCGAGCAGTACTTC.

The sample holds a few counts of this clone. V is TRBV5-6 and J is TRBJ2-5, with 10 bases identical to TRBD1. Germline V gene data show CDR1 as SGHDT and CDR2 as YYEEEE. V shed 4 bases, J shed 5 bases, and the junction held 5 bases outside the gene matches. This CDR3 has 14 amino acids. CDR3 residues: CASSGSDRGETQYF. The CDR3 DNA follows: TGTGCCAGCAGCGGTTCGGACAGGGGGGAGACCCAGTACTTC.

The CDR3 spells CATSHGGNYGYTF. CDR3 DNA: TGTGCCACCTCCCACGGGGGAAACTATGGCTACACCTTC. J is TRBJ1-2 and V is TRBV6-5; maybe TRBD1 (5 bases). The CDR3 extends over 13 amino acids. In germline, CDR1 is MNHEY, CDR2 SVGAGI. V was cut by 10 bases and J by 2 bases, with 14 bases left in between.

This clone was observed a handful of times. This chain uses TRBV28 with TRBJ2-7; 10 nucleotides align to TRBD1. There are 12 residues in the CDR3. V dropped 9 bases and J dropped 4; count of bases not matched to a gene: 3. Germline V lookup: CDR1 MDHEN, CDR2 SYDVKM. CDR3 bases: TGTGCCAGTAGACAGGGGGCTTACGAGCAGTACTTC. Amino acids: CASRQGAYEQYF.

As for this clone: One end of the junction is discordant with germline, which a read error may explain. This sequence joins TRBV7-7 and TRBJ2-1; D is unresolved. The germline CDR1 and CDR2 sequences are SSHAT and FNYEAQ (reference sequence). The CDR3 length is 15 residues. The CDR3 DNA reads TGTGCTAGCAGCTTAGATCCGAGCTCCTACAATGAGCAGTTCTTC. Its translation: CASSLDPSSYNEQFF.

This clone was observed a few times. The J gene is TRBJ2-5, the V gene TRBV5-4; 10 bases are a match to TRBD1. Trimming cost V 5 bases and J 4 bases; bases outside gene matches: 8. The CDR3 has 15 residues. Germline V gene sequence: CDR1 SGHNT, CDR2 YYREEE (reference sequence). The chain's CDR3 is CASRTGGGMGETQYF. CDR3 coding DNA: TGTGCCAGCAGGACAGGGGGCGGCATGGGAGAGACCCAGTACTTC.

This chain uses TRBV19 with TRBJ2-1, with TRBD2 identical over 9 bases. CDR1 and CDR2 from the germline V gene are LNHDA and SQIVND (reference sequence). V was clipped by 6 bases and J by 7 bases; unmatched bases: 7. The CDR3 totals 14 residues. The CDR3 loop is CASRSREGWNEQFF. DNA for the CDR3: TGTGCCAGTAGATCGCGGGAGGGTTGGAATGAGCAGTTCTTC.

CDR3 in DNA: TGCGCCAGCAAGGAAGGAGGGGGCACAGATACGCAGTATTTT. Its translation: CASKEGGGTDTQYF. The chain combines TRBV5-1 with TRBJ2-3; possibly TRBD2 for D (6 bases). The CDR3 is 14 amino acids. Germline-derived CDR1 and CDR2 are SGHRS and YFSETQ. V was clipped by 6 bases and J by 1 base, with 12 bases between them. Together with reference TRBV5-1 and TRBJ2-3, the CDR3 gives the full variable domain: KAGVTQTPRYLIKTRGQQVTLSCSPISGHRSVSWYQQTPGQGLQFLFEYFSETQRNKGNFPGRFSGRQFSNSRSEMNVSTLELGDSALYLCASKEGGGTDTQYFGPGTRLTVL.

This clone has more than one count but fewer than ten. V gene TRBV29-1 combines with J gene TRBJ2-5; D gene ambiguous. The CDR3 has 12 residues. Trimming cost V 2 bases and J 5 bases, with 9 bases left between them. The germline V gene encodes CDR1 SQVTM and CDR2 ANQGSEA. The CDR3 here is CSVELVGETQYF. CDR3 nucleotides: TGCAGCGTTGAACTAGTCGGGGAGACCCAGTACTTC.

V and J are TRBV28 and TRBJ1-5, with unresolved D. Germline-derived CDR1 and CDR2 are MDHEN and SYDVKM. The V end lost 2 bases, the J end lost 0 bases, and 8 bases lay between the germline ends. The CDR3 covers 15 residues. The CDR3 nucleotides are TGTGCCAGCAGTTTAAACAGTTTTAGCAATCAGCCCCAGCATTTT. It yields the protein CASSLNSFSNQPQHF.

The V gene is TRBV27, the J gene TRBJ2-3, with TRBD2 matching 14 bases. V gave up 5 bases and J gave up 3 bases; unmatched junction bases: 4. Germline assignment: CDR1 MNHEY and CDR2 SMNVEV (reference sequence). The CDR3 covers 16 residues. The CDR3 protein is CASSGTSGRQTDTQYF. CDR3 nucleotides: TGTGCCAGCAGTGGGACTAGCGGGAGACAGACAGATACGCAGTATTTT.

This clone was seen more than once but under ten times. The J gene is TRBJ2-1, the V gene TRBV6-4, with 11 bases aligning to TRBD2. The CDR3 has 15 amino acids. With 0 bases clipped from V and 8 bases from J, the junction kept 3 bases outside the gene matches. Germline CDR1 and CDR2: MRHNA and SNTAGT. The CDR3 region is CASSDSTSGSHEQFF. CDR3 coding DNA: TGTGCCAGCAGTGACTCTACTAGCGGGAGCCATGAGCAGTTCTTC.

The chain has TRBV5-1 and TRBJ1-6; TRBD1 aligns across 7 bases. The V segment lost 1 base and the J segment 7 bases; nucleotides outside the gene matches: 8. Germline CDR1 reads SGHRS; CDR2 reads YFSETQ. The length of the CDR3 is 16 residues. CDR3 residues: CASSLQGVLGNSPLHF. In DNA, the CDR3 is TGCGCCAGCAGCTTGCAGGGGGTTCTTGGAAATTCACCCCTCCACTTT.

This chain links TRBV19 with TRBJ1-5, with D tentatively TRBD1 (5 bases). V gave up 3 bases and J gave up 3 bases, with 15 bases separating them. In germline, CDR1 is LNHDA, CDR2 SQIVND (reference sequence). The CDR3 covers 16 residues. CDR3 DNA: TGTGCCAGTAGTATTTATAAGGGGATGGACAATCAGCCCCAGCATTTT. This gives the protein CASSIYKGMDNQPQHF.

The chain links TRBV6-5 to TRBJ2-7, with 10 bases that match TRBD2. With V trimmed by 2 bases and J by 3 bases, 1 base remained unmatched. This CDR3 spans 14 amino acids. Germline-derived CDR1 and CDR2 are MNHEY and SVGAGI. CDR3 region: CASSYVAGGYEQYF. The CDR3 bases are TGTGCCAGCAGTTACGTAGCGGGGGGCTACGAGCAGTACTTC.

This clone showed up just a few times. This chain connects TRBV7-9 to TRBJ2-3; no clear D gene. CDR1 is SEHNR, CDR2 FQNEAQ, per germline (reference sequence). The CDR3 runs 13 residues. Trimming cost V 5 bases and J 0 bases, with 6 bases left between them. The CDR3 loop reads CASSPFSTDTQYF. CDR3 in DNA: TGTGCCAGCAGCCCCTTTAGCACAGATACGCAGTATTTT.

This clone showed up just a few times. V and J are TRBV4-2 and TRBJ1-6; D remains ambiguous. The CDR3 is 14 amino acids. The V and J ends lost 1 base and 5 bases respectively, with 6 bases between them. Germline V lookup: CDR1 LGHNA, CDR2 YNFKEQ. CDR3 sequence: CASSQGPDNSPLHF. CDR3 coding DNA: TGTGCCAGCAGCCAAGGTCCTGATAATTCACCCCTCCACTTT.